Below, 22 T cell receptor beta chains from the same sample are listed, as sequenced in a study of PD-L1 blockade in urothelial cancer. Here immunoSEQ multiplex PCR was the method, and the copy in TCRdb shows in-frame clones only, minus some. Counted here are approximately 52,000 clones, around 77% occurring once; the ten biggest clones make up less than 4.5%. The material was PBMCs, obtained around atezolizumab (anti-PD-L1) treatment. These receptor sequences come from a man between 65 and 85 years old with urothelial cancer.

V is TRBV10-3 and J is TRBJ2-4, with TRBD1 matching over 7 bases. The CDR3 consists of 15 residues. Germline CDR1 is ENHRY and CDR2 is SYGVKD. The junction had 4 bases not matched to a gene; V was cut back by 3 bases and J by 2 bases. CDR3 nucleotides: TGTGCCATCAGTGAACCGACAGGGACCAAAAACATTCAGTACTTC. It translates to CAISEPTGTKNIQYF.

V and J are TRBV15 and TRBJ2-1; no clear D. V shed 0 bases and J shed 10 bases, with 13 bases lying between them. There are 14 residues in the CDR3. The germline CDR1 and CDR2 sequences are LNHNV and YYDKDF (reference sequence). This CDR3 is CATSREDWRGEQFF. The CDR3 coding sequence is TGTGCCACCAGCAGAGAAGATTGGAGAGGAGAGCAGTTCTTC.

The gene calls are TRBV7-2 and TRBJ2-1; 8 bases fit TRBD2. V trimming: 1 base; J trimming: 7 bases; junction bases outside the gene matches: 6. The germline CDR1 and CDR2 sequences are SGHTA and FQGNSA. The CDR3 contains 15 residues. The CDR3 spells CASSLERGNINEQFF. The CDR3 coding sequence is TGTGCCAGCAGCTTAGAGCGGGGGAACATAAATGAGCAGTTCTTC.

Written as DNA, the CDR3 is TGTGCCAGCAGTTACTCGATCTGGGGGCCGAATTCACCCCTCCACTTT. This translates into CASSYSIWGPNSPLHF. V and J are TRBV6-6 and TRBJ1-6; possibly TRBD1 for D (6 bases). Trimming removed 0 bases at V and 7 bases at J, with 13 bases between. The germline CDR1 and CDR2 sequences are MNHNY and SVGAGI (reference sequence). This CDR3 comprises 16 residues.

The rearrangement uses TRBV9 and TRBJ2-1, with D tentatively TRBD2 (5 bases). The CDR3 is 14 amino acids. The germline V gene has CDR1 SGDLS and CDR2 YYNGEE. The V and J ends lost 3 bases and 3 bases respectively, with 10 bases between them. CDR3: CASSDGLSYNEQFF. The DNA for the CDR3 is TGTGCCAGCAGCGACGGACTGAGCTACAATGAGCAGTTCTTC.

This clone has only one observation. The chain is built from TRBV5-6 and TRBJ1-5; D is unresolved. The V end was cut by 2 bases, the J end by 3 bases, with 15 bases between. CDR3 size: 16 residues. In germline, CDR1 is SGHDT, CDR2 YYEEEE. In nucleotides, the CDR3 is TGTGCCAGCAGCTTATCTGGCCGTTACCTCAATCAGCCCCAGCATTTT. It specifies CASSLSGRYLNQPQHF.

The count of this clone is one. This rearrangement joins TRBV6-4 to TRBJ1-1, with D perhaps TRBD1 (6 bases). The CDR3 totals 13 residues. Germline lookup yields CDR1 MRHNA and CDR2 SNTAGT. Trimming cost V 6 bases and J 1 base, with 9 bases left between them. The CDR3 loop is CASRLTGNTEAFF. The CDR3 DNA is TGTGCCAGCAGATTGACAGGGAACACTGAAGCTTTCTTT.

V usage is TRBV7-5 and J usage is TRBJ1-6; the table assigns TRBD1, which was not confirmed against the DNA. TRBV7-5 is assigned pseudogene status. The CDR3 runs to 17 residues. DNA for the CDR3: TGTGTCAGAAGCTTAGTCAGGGGTAGCCCTTCGGGGTCACCCCTCCACTTT. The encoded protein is CVRSLVRGSPSGSPLHF.

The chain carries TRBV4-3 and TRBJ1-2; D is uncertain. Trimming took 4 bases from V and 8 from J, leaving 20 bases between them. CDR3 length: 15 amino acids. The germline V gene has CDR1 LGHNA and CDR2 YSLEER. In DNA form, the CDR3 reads TGCGCCAGCAGCCCCCGGGCAGGCCCTCGGGAGGGCTACACCTTC. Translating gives CASSPRAGPREGYTF.

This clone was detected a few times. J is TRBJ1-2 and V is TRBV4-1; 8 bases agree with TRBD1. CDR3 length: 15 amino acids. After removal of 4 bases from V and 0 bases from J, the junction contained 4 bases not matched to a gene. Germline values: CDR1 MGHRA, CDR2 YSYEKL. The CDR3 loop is CASSLQGDSNYGYTF. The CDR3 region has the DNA TGCGCCAGCAGCCTACAGGGGGATTCTAACTATGGCTACACCTTC.

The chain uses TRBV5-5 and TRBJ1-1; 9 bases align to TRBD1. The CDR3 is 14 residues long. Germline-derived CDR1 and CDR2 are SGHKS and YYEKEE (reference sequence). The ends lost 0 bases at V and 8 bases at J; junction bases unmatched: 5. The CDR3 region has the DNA TGTGCCAGCAGCTTGGTGGGACAGGGAGGGGAAGCTTTCTTT. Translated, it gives CASSLVGQGGEAFF.

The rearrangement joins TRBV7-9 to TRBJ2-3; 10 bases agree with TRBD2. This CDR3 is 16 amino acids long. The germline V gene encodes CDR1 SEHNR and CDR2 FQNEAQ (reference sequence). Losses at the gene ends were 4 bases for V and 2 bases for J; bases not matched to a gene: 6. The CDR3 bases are TGTGCCAGCAGCTCTCCTAGCGGGGGAAACACAGATACGCAGTATTTT. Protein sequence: CASSSPSGGNTDTQYF.

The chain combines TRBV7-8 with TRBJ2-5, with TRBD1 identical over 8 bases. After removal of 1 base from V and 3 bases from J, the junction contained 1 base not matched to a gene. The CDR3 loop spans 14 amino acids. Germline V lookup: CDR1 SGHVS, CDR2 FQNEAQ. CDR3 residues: CASSLGTGKETQYF. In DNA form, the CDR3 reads TGTGCCAGCAGCTTAGGGACAGGGAAAGAGACCCAGTACTTC.

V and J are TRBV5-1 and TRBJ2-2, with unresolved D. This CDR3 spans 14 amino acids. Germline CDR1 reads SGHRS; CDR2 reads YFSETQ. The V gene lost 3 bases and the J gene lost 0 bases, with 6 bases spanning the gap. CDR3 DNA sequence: TGCGCCAGCAGCTCCCCTCCGAACACCGGGGAGCTGTTTTTT. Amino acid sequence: CASSSPPNTGELFF.

In DNA, the CDR3 is TGTGCCAGCAGTTTGAACAGGGAGAGGGGCTACACCTTC. This sequence encodes CASSLNRERGYTF. The J gene is TRBJ1-2, the V gene TRBV6-5; possibly TRBD1 for D (6 bases). V was trimmed by 4 bases and J by 8 bases, leaving 14 bases between them. CDR1 and CDR2 (germline): MNHEY, SVGAGI. The CDR3 totals 13 residues.

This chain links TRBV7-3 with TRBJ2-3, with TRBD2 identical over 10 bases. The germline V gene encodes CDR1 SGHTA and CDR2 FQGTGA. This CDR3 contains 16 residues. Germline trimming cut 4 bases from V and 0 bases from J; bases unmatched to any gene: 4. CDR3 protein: CASSSKRGGSTDTQYF. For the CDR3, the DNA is TGTGCCAGCAGCTCGAAGCGGGGGGGTAGCACAGATACGCAGTATTTT.

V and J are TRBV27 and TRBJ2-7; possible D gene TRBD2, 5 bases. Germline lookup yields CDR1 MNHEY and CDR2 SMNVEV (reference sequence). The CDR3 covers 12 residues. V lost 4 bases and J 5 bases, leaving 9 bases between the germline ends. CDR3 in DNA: TGTGCCAGCAGTTCGAGGGTTAACGAGCAGTACTTC. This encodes CASSSRVNEQYF.

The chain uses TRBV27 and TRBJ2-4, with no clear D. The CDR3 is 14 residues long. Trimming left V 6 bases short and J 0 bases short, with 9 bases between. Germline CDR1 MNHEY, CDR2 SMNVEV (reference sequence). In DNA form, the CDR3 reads TGTGCCAGCAGCCTAAACTTAGCCAAAAACATTCAGTACTTC. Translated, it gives CASSLNLAKNIQYF.

The CDR3 region is CASSLAGGEKLFF. CDR3 nucleotide sequence: TGTGCCAGCAGTCTCGCGGGGGGTGAAAAACTGTTTTTT. This sequence joins TRBV7-9 and TRBJ1-4, with D maybe TRBD1 (5 bases). The ends were cut back, 6 bases at V and 7 bases at J, with 12 bases in the middle. The CDR3 loop spans 13 amino acids. The germline CDR1 and CDR2 sequences are SEHNR and FQNEAQ (reference sequence).

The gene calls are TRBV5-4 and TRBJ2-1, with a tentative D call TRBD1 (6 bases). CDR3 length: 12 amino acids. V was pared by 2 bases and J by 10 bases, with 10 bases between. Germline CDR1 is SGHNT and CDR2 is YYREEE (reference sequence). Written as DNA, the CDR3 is TGTGCCAGCAGCTTTTCTGGGACAGAGCAGTTCTTC. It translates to CASSFSGTEQFF.

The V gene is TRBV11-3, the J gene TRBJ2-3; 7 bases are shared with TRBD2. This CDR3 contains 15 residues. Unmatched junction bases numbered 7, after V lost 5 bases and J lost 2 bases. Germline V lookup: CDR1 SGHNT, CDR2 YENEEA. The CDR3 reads CASSPRRGDTDTQYF. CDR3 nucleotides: TGTGCCAGCAGCCCCCGTCGGGGGGACACAGATACGCAGTATTTT.

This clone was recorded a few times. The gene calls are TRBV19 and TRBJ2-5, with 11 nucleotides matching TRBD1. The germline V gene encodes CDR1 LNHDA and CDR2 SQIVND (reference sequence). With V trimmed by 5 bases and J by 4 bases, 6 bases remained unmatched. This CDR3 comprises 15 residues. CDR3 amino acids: CASSLDRGQGETQYF. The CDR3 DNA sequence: TGTGCCAGTAGTCTGGACAGGGGGCAAGGAGAGACCCAGTACTTC.